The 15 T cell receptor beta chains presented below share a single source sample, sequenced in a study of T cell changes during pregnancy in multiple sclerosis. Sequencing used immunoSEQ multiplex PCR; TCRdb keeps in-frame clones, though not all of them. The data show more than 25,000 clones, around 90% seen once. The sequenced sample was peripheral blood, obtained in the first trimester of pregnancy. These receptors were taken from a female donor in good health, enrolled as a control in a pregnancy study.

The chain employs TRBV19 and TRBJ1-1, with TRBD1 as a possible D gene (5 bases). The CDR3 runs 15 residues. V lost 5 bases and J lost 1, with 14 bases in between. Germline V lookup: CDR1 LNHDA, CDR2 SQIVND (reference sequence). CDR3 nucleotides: TGTGCCAGTAGTGTTTACAGGTCTACGAACACTGAAGCTTTCTTT. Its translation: CASSVYRSTNTEAFF.

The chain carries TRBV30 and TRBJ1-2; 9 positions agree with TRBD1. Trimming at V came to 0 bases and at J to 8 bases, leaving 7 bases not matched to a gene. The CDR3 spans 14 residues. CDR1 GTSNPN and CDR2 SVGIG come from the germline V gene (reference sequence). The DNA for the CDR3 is TGTGCCTGGAGTGTATCAGGACAGGGGAGAGGCTACACCTTC. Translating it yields CAWSVSGQGRGYTF.

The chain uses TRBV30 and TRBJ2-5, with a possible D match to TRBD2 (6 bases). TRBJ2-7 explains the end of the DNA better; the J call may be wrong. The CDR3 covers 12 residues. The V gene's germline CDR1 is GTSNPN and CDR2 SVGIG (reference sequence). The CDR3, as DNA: TGTGCCTGGTCGGGGGAATCCTACGAGCAGTACTTC. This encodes CAWSGESYEQYF.

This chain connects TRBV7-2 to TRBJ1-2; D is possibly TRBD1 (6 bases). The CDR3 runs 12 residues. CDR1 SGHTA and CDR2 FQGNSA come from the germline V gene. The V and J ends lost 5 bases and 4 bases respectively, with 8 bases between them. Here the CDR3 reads CASSPQGYGYTF. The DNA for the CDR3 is TGTGCCAGCAGCCCACAGGGCTATGGCTACACCTTC.

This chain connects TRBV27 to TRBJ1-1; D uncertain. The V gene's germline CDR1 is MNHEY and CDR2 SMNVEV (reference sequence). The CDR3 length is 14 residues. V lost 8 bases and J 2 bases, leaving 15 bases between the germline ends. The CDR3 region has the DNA TGTGCCAGCTGTGGAGTTCCCCCTAACACTGAAGCTTTCTTT. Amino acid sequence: CASCGVPPNTEAFF.

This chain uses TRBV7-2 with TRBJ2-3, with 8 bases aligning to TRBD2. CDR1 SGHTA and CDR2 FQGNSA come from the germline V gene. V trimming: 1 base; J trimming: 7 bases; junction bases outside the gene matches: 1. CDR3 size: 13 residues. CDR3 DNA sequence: TGTGCCAGCAGCTTAGGCGGGAGGAATACGCAGTATTTT. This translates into CASSLGGRNTQYF.

The CDR3 DNA follows: TGTGCCAGCAGCTTAGGTCAGGGGGGTCGGGAGCAGTACTTC. This encodes CASSLGQGGREQYF. The V gene is TRBV7-9, the J gene TRBJ2-7, with D perhaps matching TRBD1 (7 bases). The germline V gene encodes CDR1 SEHNR and CDR2 FQNEAQ (reference sequence). CDR3 length: 14 residues. V was cut by 1 base and J by 7 bases, with 14 bases left in between.

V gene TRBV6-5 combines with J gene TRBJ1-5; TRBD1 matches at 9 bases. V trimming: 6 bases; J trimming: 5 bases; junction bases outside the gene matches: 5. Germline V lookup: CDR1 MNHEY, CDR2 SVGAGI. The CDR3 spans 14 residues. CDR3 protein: CASSRDREDQPQHF. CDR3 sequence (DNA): TGTGCCAGCAGCCGGGACAGGGAAGATCAGCCCCAGCATTTT.

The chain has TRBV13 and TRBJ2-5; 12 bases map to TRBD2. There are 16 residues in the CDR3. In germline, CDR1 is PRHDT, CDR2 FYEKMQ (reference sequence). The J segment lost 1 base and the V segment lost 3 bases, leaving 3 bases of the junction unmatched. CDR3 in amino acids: CASSFGLAGTQETQYF. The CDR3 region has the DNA TGTGCCAGCAGCTTCGGACTAGCGGGAACCCAAGAGACCCAGTACTTC.

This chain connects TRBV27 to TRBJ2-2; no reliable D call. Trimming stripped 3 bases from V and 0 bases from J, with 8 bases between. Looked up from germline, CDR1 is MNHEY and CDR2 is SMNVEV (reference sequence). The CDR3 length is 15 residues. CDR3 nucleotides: TGTGCCAGCAGTTTTCAAGCACCGAACACCGGGGAGCTGTTTTTT. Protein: CASSFQAPNTGELFF.

The chain's CDR3 is CASSLLGGTDTQYF. CDR3 DNA: TGTGCCAGCAGCCTACTCGGGGGCACAGATACGCAGTATTTT. The rearrangement links TRBV6-5 to TRBJ2-3; tentative D call: TRBD2 (5 bases). This CDR3 contains 14 residues. Looked up from germline, CDR1 is MNHEY and CDR2 is SVGAGI. V was shortened by 6 bases and J by 1 base, with 11 bases between the two germline ends.

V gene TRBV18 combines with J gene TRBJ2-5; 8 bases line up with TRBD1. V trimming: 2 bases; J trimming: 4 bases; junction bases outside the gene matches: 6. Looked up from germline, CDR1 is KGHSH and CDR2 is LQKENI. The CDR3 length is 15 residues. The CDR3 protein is CASSPTSGTGETQYF. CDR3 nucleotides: TGTGCCAGCTCACCAACATCAGGGACAGGAGAGACCCAGTACTTC. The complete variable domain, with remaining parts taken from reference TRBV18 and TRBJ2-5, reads NAGVMQNPRHLVRRRGQEARLRCSPMKGHSHVYWYRQLPEEGLKFMVYLQKENIIDESGMPKERFSAEFPKEGPSILRIQQVVRGDSAAYFCASSPTSGTGETQYFGPGTRLLVL.

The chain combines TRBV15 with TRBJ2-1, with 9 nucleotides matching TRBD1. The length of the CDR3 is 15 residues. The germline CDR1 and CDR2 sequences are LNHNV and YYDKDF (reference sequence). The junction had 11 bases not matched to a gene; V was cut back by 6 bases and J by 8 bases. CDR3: CATSGLGQGSDEQFF. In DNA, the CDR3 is TGTGCCACCAGTGGCCTAGGACAGGGGAGCGATGAGCAGTTCTTC.

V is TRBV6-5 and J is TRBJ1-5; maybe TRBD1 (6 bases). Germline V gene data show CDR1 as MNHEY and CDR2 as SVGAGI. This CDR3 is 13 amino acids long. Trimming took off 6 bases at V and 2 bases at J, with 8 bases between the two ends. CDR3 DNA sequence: TGTGCCAGCAGACAGGGAGGCAATCAGCCCCAGCATTTT. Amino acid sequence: CASRQGGNQPQHF.

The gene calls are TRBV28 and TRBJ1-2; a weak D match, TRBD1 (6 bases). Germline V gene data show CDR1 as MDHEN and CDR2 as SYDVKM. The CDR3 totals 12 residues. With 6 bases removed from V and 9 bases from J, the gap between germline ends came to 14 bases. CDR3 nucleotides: TGTGCCAGCAGCCGAGGGGGGGGCAGCTACACCTTC. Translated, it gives CASSRGGGSYTF.